The clone carrying this T cell receptor (beta chain) appeared many times. The entry originates in a study of neurological immune-mediated disorders. TCRdb itself ran the 5' RACE reads through MiXCR, one entry per CDR3 protein. Of approximately 51,000 distinct CDR3 sequences listed, 3% to 3.5% are singletons. This CDR3 is built from 14 residues. Deletions cut 1 base from V and 9 bases from J, with 13 bases between. Sequencing input: PBMCs. This TCR came from a man in his forties with multiple sclerosis. V and J are TRBV12-3 or TRBV12-4 and TRBJ1-5; D remains unclear. This chain's CDR3 is CASSLGPPQRPQHF. The CDR3 bases are TGTGCCAGCAGTTTAGGACCGCCACAACGGCCCCAGCATTTT.